Each of the 18 T cell receptor beta chains below was sequenced from the same sample in a study of cytomegalovirus exposure and HLA in healthy donors. The PCR had 60 Vbeta and 13 Jbeta primers. Method: immunoSEQ multiplex PCR; TCRdb's copy keeps in-frame clones and lacks some. Here the sample spans about 120,000 clones, over 75% being singletons. Sequenced: PBMCs. The receptors come from a woman under 30 in good health and CMV-seronegative.

The chain is built from TRBV7-6 and TRBJ2-3; 7 bases are a match to TRBD2. The V segment lost 3 bases and the J segment 5 bases; nucleotides outside the gene matches: 5. Germline loops: CDR1 SGHVS, CDR2 FNYEAQ. This CDR3 has 14 amino acids. The DNA of the CDR3 is TGTGCCAGCAGCTTGACTAGCTCCCTAGATACGCAGTATTTT. This codes for CASSLTSSLDTQYF.

This clone was detected only once. The rearrangement joins TRBV27 to TRBJ1-5; TRBD1 matches 10 bases. Trimming took 6 bases from V and 0 from J; bases not matched to a gene: 8. There are 17 residues in the CDR3. CDR1 and CDR2 from the germline V gene are MNHEY and SMNVEV (reference sequence). This CDR3 reads CASSPTGGSYSNQPQHF. CDR3 nucleotide sequence: TGTGCCAGCAGCCCGACAGGGGGCTCTTATAGCAATCAGCCCCAGCATTTT.

The V gene is TRBV15, the J gene TRBJ2-1, with TRBD2 matching 16 bases. Germline CDR1 and CDR2: LNHNV and YYDKDF (reference sequence). The CDR3 contains 17 residues. The trim removed 5 bases at V and 5 bases at J, leaving 6 bases unmatched. CDR3 DNA sequence: TGTGCCACCAGCCGGGGGACTAGCGGGAGGGTGCACAATGAGCAGTTCTTC. Protein: CATSRGTSGRVHNEQFF.

The J gene is TRBJ1-3, the V gene TRBV5-1; TRBD1 matches at 7 bases. Germline CDR1 SGHRS, CDR2 YFSETQ. The CDR3 is made up of 15 amino acids. Trimming removed 0 bases from V and 4 bases from J; junction bases left unmatched: 4. The CDR3, as DNA: TGCGCCAGCAGCTTGGAGGGGGCGCAGGGAAACACCATATATTTT. Translation: CASSLEGAQGNTIYF.

The V call is TRBV4-2, the J call TRBJ1-2, with no clear D. This CDR3 contains 15 residues. Germline CDR1 reads LGHNA; CDR2 reads YNFKEQ. V lost 8 bases to trimming and J lost 2 bases, with 18 bases between them. The CDR3 sequence: CASLEAGNGNYGYTF. CDR3 DNA: TGTGCCAGCCTAGAAGCGGGGAACGGAAACTATGGCTACACCTTC.

The chain is built from TRBV5-1 and TRBJ1-1; D unresolved. V gave up 0 bases and J gave up 1 base, with 7 bases separating them. Germline CDR1 SGHRS, CDR2 YFSETQ. The CDR3 spans 14 residues. In DNA form, the CDR3 reads TGCGCCAGCAGCTTGGATCAGCGGAACACTGAAGCTTTCTTT. Its translation: CASSLDQRNTEAFF.

CDR3 nucleotide sequence: TGTGCCAGCAGCTTAGGCCGGTGGAACACTGAAGCTTTCTTT. Its protein product is CASSLGRWNTEAFF. This sequence joins TRBV13 and TRBJ1-1; D unclear. Per germline, CDR1 PRHDT and CDR2 FYEKMQ (reference sequence). The CDR3 spans 14 residues. V was clipped by 0 bases and J by 1 base, with 6 bases between them.

This clone was detected once. The chain has TRBV5-6 and TRBJ2-6; D uncertain. The CDR3 contains 16 residues. Germline V gene sequence: CDR1 SGHDT, CDR2 YYEEEE. V was cut by 3 bases and J by 4 bases, with 14 bases left in between. The CDR3: CASSSAGVRGANVLTF. The CDR3 nucleotides read TGTGCCAGCAGCTCCGCAGGCGTCAGGGGGGCCAACGTCCTGACTTTC.

The V gene is TRBV15, the J gene TRBJ2-7; 8 nucleotides match TRBD1. The CDR3 runs 16 residues. After removal of 3 bases from V and 5 bases from J, the junction contained 12 bases not matched to a gene. CDR1 LNHNV and CDR2 YYDKDF come from the germline V gene (reference sequence). The CDR3 here is CATSSNRQGSVHEQYF. DNA for the CDR3: TGTGCCACCAGCAGCAACCGACAGGGGTCCGTTCACGAGCAGTACTTC.

The V call is TRBV19, the J call TRBJ1-3; 7 nucleotides match TRBD1. CDR3 size: 17 residues. Germline V lookup: CDR1 LNHDA, CDR2 SQIVND (reference sequence). For the CDR3, the DNA is TGTGGCACACAAAGAGAAGGGGGCCATACCTCTGGAAACACCATATATTTT. It codes for CGTQREGGHTSGNTIYF.

This chain uses TRBV7-9 with TRBJ1-1; D is ambiguous. Germline V gives CDR1 SEHNR, CDR2 FQNEAQ (reference sequence). This CDR3 has 15 residues. Trimming removed 7 bases at V and 1 base at J, with 16 bases between. The CDR3 spells CASIQPGHSNTEAFF. The CDR3 region has the DNA TGTGCCAGCATCCAACCGGGTCATTCGAACACTGAAGCTTTCTTT.

The V and J genes are TRBV6-5 and TRBJ2-5; 7 nucleotides agree with TRBD1. The CDR3 has 14 amino acids. Losses at the gene ends were 7 bases for V and 4 bases for J; bases not matched to a gene: 9. The germline V gene has CDR1 MNHEY and CDR2 SVGAGI. The DNA for the CDR3 is TGTGCCAGCACAGCGACAGGGTGGGGAGAGACCCAGTACTTC. It specifies CASTATGWGETQYF.

The chain links TRBV5-4 to TRBJ1-2; D might be TRBD1 (5 bases). The V end lost 4 bases, the J end lost 2 bases, and 12 bases lay between the germline ends. Germline V gene lookup returns CDR1 SGHNT and CDR2 YYREEE (reference sequence). CDR3 length equals 14 residues. The CDR3 sequence is CASSTMRDNYGYTF. CDR3 sequence (DNA): TGTGCCAGCAGCACGATGCGGGACAACTATGGCTACACCTTC.

V and J are TRBV12-5 and TRBJ1-5, with a tentative D call TRBD1 (6 bases). V dropped 1 base and J dropped 4 bases, with 11 bases sitting between them. Germline CDR1 reads LGHNT; CDR2 reads FRNRAP. There are 15 residues in the CDR3. The DNA of the CDR3 is TGTGCTAGTGGTTTGGGGACAGAGCTTAATCAGCCCCAGCATTTT. Its translation: CASGLGTELNQPQHF.

The chain joins TRBV5-1 to TRBJ2-1; 7 bases fit TRBD1. Trimming removed 2 bases from V and 10 bases from J; junction bases left unmatched: 9. Germline V lookup: CDR1 SGHRS, CDR2 YFSETQ. This CDR3 contains 14 residues. The CDR3 DNA reads TGCGCCAGCAGCTTAAATCAGGGGGATCGGGAGCAGTTCTTC. Its protein product is CASSLNQGDREQFF.

The chain links TRBV11-3 to TRBJ1-1; 12 nucleotides align to TRBD1. There are 16 residues in the CDR3. Trimming cost V 4 bases and J 2 bases; bases outside gene matches: 5. Germline-derived CDR1 and CDR2 are SGHNT and YENEEA. The DNA for the CDR3 is TGTGCCAGCAGCTACGGGACAGGGGGCTCTAACACTGAAGCTTTCTTT. Translating it yields CASSYGTGGSNTEAFF.

The chain carries TRBV19 and TRBJ1-5, with 7 nucleotides matching TRBD1. In germline, CDR1 is LNHDA, CDR2 SQIVND (reference sequence). The J segment lost 2 bases and the V segment lost 2 bases, leaving 6 bases of the junction unmatched. The CDR3 runs 16 residues. The CDR3 region has the DNA TGTGCCAGTAGTATACCCACCAGGGGGGGCAATCAGCCCCAGCATTTT. This sequence encodes CASSIPTRGGNQPQHF.

The CDR3 DNA is TGTGCCAGTAAGAGCCCCTTAGAGCAGTTCTTC. Translation: CASKSPLEQFF. This chain uses TRBV19 with TRBJ2-1; D unresolved. The CDR3 spans 11 residues. V was cut by 7 bases and J by 10 bases, with 11 bases left in between. Germline V gene lookup returns CDR1 LNHDA and CDR2 SQIVND (reference sequence).